The 16 T cell receptor beta chains presented below share a single source sample, sequenced in a study of shared clonotypes between healthy human individuals. Produced via immunoSEQ multiplex PCR; TCRdb's table is partial and in-frame only. The sample carries millions of clones, approximately 95% recorded once. Input material: naive CD4+ T cells sorted from blood. Subset: CD45RA+ positively selected. The source is a young man in good health.

The V call is TRBV19, the J call TRBJ1-4; possible D gene TRBD1, 5 bases. Germline-derived CDR1 and CDR2 are LNHDA and SQIVND (reference sequence). V was cut by 7 bases and J by 3 bases, with 18 bases left in between. This CDR3 is built from 16 residues. This CDR3 is CASNPTRVKANEKLFF. CDR3 DNA: TGTGCCAGTAATCCTACCAGGGTGAAGGCTAATGAAAAACTGTTTTTT.

This chain joins TRBV7-9 and TRBJ2-3, with 9 bases lining up with TRBD2. This CDR3 is built from 13 residues. The germline gives CDR1 SEHNR, CDR2 FQNEAQ (reference sequence). Trimming removed 11 bases from V and 5 bases from J; junction bases left unmatched: 8. CDR3: CAVTAGGVDTQYF. DNA of the CDR3: TGTGCCGTTACAGCGGGAGGAGTAGATACGCAGTATTTT.

In its sample, this clone was seen once. CDR3 nucleotides: TGTGCCAGCAGCTCCCCAACTAGCGGGAGGGGGGAGCAGTACTTC. Protein sequence: CASSSPTSGRGEQYF. The V gene is TRBV7-2, the J gene TRBJ2-7, with TRBD2 matching 13 bases. V lost 4 bases and J lost 7; bases outside the gene matches: 7. This CDR3 has 15 amino acids. Germline V lookup: CDR1 SGHTA, CDR2 FQGNSA. The whole variable domain, remainder taken from reference TRBV7-2 and TRBJ2-7, is GAGVSQSPSNKVTEKGKDVELRCDPISGHTALYWYRQSLGQGLEFLIYFQGNSAPDKSGLPSDRFSAERTGGSVSTLTIQRTQQEDSAVYLCASSSPTSGRGEQYFGPGTRLTVT.

The chain joins TRBV5-1 to TRBJ2-7; no reliable D call. The V end was cut by 5 bases, the J end by 5 bases, with 14 bases between. The CDR3 sequence is 13 residues long. Germline CDR1 reads SGHRS; CDR2 reads YFSETQ. CDR3 sequence reads: CASRAASGDEQYF. The CDR3 coding sequence is TGCGCCAGCAGGGCAGCATCAGGCGACGAGCAGTACTTC.

This sequence joins TRBV2 and TRBJ2-3; maybe TRBD1 (6 bases). The V gene lost 6 bases and the J gene lost 2 bases, with 9 bases spanning the gap. The germline V gene has CDR1 SNHLY and CDR2 FYNNEI. The CDR3 contains 13 residues. The DNA of the CDR3 is TGTGCCAGCAGAACAGGGATCACAGATACGCAGTATTTT. The encoded protein is CASRTGITDTQYF.

This chain connects TRBV5-1 to TRBJ2-3; TRBD2 agrees at 10 bases. Germline V gives CDR1 SGHRS, CDR2 YFSETQ. V was pared by 0 bases and J by 8 bases, with 0 bases of the junction left unmatched. The CDR3 has 13 residues. As DNA, the CDR3 is TGCGCCAGCAGCTTGGGACTAGCGGGTACGCAGTATTTT. Its protein product is CASSLGLAGTQYF.

The chain carries TRBV28 and TRBJ2-2, with D hard to call. Trimming shortened V by 3 bases and J by 4 bases, and 6 bases separated the two germline ends. The CDR3 length is 13 residues. Germline CDR1 MDHEN, CDR2 SYDVKM. The CDR3 here is CASSFIVTGELFF. CDR3 coding DNA: TGTGCCAGCAGTTTTATAGTCACCGGGGAGCTGTTTTTT.

This clone turned up a few times. The gene calls are TRBV7-9 and TRBJ2-5, with 9 bases aligning to TRBD2. The germline V gene encodes CDR1 SEHNR and CDR2 FQNEAQ (reference sequence). This CDR3 spans 15 amino acids. V lost 5 bases, J lost 4 bases, and 8 bases stayed unmatched. The CDR3 is CASSLVAGAVETQYF. DNA of the CDR3: TGTGCCAGCAGCCTCGTAGCGGGAGCGGTAGAGACCCAGTACTTC.

The CDR3 region is CASSRGELVAKNIQYF. In DNA, the CDR3 is TGTGCCAGCAGCCGGGGGGAATTAGTAGCCAAAAACATTCAGTACTTC. The rearrangement links TRBV5-6 to TRBJ2-4; 7 bases agree with TRBD2. Germline CDR1 and CDR2: SGHDT and YYEEEE. Trimming at V came to 4 bases and at J to 0 bases, leaving 7 bases not matched to a gene. CDR3 size: 16 residues.

This clone was seen only once. The CDR3 loop is CASSLVPQSWEKLFF. The CDR3 DNA sequence: TGTGCCAGCAGCTTAGTCCCCCAGAGCTGGGAAAAACTGTTTTTT. The J gene is TRBJ1-4, the V gene TRBV7-6; unclear D gene. The germline V gene has CDR1 SGHVS and CDR2 FNYEAQ. Trimming cost V 1 base and J 8 bases, with 14 bases left between them. The CDR3 contains 15 residues.

The chain carries TRBV28 and TRBJ2-7, with 9 bases lining up with TRBD1. The CDR3 totals 16 residues. V lost 3 bases, J lost 5 bases, and 11 bases stayed unmatched. Germline V gene lookup returns CDR1 MDHEN and CDR2 SYDVKM. CDR3 in DNA: TGTGCCAGCAGTTTCACCGGGACAGGGAGCATCCACGAGCAGTACTTC. Translating gives CASSFTGTGSIHEQYF.

The chain couples TRBV5-1 to TRBJ2-6, with D hard to call. The CDR3 is 16 amino acids. Germline CDR1 reads SGHRS; CDR2 reads YFSETQ. The V gene lost 2 bases and the J gene lost 0 bases, with 9 bases spanning the gap. The CDR3 coding sequence is TGCGCCAGCAGCTTCTCGGCAGTCTCTGGGGCCAACGTCCTGACTTTC. It codes for CASSFSAVSGANVLTF.

The chain joins TRBV19 to TRBJ1-5; D is undetermined. Looked up from germline, CDR1 is LNHDA and CDR2 is SQIVND (reference sequence). The CDR3 runs 13 residues. V was pared by 4 bases and J by 3 bases, with 7 bases between. As DNA, the CDR3 is TGTGCCAGTAGTAATCGGACCAATCAGCCCCAGCATTTT. Its protein is CASSNRTNQPQHF.

The chain employs TRBV6-6 and TRBJ1-1; weak D call: TRBD1 (5 bases). V was trimmed by 7 bases and J by 3 bases, leaving 18 bases between them. Looked up from germline, CDR1 is MNHNY and CDR2 is SVGAGI (reference sequence). CDR3 length equals 15 residues. The CDR3, as DNA: TGTGCCAGCACTCTAGGGCGGGTGGGGGACACTGAAGCTTTCTTT. Amino acids: CASTLGRVGDTEAFF.

V and J are TRBV5-8 and TRBJ2-7; 12 positions agree with TRBD2. Trimming at V came to 3 bases and at J to 5 bases, leaving 6 bases not matched to a gene. The germline CDR1 and CDR2 sequences are SGHTS and YDEGEE. The length of the CDR3 is 15 residues. As DNA, the CDR3 is TGTGCCAGCAGCTCGCGACTAGCGGGAGCCAACGAGCAGTACTTC. This codes for CASSSRLAGANEQYF.

The chain couples TRBV9 to TRBJ1-3; weak D call: TRBD1 (5 bases). Germline V lookup: CDR1 SGDLS, CDR2 YYNGEE. Trimming left V 0 bases short and J 0 bases short, with 13 bases between. The CDR3 covers 17 residues. The CDR3 DNA is TGTGCCAGCAGCGTAGGAACCGGGGGGAACTCTGGAAACACCATATATTTT. This codes for CASSVGTGGNSGNTIYF.